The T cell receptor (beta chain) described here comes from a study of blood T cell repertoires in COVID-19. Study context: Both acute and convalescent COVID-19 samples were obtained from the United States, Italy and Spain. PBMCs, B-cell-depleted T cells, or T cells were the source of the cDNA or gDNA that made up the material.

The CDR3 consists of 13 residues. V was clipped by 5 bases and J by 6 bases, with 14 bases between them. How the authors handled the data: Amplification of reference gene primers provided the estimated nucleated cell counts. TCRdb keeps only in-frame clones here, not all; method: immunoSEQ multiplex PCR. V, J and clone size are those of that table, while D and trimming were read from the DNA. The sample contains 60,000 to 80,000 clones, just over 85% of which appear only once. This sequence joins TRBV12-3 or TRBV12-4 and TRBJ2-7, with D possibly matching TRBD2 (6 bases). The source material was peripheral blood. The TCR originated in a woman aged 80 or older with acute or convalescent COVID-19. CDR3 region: CASSAFSAGEQYF. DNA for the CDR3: TGTGCCAGCAGTGCATTCTCAGCGGGCGAGCAGTACTTC.